This T cell receptor (beta chain) was sequenced in a study of blood T cell repertoires in COVID-19. Across the whole study: The United States, Italy and Spain supplied acute and convalescent COVID-19 samples.

TCRdb keeps only in-frame clones here, not all; method: immunoSEQ multiplex PCR. The sample lists more than 70,000 clones, roughly four fifths occurring once. The count of this clone is one. The source material was peripheral blood. This clonotype was obtained from a human donor in a cohort sampled during active COVID-19.

The DNA of the CDR3 is TGCGCCAGCACCTCAGGGGTCAACTATGGCTACACCTTC. It is translated as CASTSGVNYGYTF. This chain joins TRBV4-1 and TRBJ1-2; a possible D gene is TRBD1 (6 bases). This CDR3 comprises 13 residues. Germline CDR1 reads MGHRA; CDR2 reads YSYEKL. Deletions cut 7 bases from V and 2 bases from J, with 11 bases between.